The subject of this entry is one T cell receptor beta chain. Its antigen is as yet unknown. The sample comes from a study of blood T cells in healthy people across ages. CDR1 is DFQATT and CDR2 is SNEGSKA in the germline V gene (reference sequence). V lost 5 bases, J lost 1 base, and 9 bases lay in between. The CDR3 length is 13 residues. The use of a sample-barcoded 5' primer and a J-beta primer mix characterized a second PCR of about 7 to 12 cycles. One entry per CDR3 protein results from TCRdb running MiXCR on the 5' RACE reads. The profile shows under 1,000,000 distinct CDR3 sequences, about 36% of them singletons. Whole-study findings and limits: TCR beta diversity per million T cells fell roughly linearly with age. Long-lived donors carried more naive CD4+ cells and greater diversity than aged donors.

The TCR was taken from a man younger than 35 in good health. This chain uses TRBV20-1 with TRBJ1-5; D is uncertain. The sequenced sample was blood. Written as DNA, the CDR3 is TGCAGTGCTCAGGATTTGAGCAATCAGCCCCAGCATTTT. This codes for CSAQDLSNQPQHF.